These T cell receptor beta chains were read from a single sample in a study of blood T cell repertoires in COVID-19. Clones were sequenced by immunoSEQ multiplex PCR, and TCRdb holds only the in-frame ones, with some missing. The repertoire holds some 110,000 clones, roughly 72% seen once, with about 6% in the top ten. Material: peripheral blood. The receptors originated from a man aged 80 or over with COVID-19, enrolled during active disease. The CDR3 runs from the conserved cysteine through the conserved F or W. The D gene is left open where the match is weak. Not all rows give a size; the values are once, few, many and, for expanded clones, a class.

clone_size	d_call	v_call	j_call	cdr3_nt	cdr3_aa
NA	TRBD1	TRBV5-1	TRBJ2-3	TGCGCCAGCAGCCCCGGCGCAGGGGGCGGTCAAGCCCGGGTTAGCACAGATACGCAGTATTTT	CASSPGAGGGQARVSTDTQYF
NA	NA	TRBV19	TRBJ2-1	TGTGCCAGTAGTATAGTACTAGCCAGCAATGAGCAGTTCTTC	CASSIVLASNEQFF
NA	NA	TRBV19	TRBJ2-5	TGTGCCAGTAGTCTCCGGTCGTTCGAGACCCAGTACTTC	CASSLRSFETQYF
once	TRBD2	TRBV5-1	TRBJ2-7	TGCGCCAGCAGCTTGGGTGGGACTAGCCTCTACGAGCAGTACTTC	CASSLGGTSLYEQYF
NA	TRBD1	TRBV27	TRBJ1-4	TGTGCCAGCAGTTTCTACATATCGGACAGGGGGATGAATGAAAAACTGTTTTTT	CASSFYISDRGMNEKLFF
few	NA	TRBV5-1	TRBJ1-1	TGCGCCAGCAGCCCATCGACAGGGAACACTGAAGCTTTCTTT	CASSPSTGNTEAFF
NA	NA	TRBV6-5	TRBJ2-1	TGTGCCAGCACCTTGGATAGGAGGGCGCAGTTCTTC	CASTLDRRAQFF
NA	NA	TRBV30	TRBJ2-2	TGTGCCTGGAAGTCCGGGACTCTCAACGCCGGGGAGCTGTTTTTT	CAWKSGTLNAGELFF
NA	NA	TRBV2	TRBJ1-1	TGTGCCAGCAGTCGGGACTTTACTGAAGCTTTCTTT	CASSRDFTEAFF
NA	NA	TRBV7-3	TRBJ2-2	TGTGCCAGCAGCTTAAATACAGACACCGGGGAGCTGTTTTTT	CASSLNTDTGELFF
NA	NA	TRBV5-1	TRBJ2-5	TGCGCCAGCAGCTTGGGCGGGGGCCGGGAGACCCAGTACTTC	CASSLGGGRETQYF